This is a list of T cell receptor beta chains from one sample in a study of human T cells and chemical hapten exposure. MiXCR, applied by TCRdb to the RACE reads, yields one record per CDR3 protein. The table has about 40,000 distinct CDR3 sequences, over 9.5% seen once. Source: whole blood, taken in connection with sensitization to the hapten diphenylcyclopropenone (DPC). These receptors all come from a man aged 25 to 40 with alopecia areata. Some clones in this sample may be carry-over from other donors' samples. Both conserved end residues are part of each CDR3. D genes are given only for firm matches. For some rows the clone size is stated as once, few or many, or as a class when expanded; others skip it.

TRBJ2-1 | TRBV4-3 | TRBD2 | few | TGCGCCAGCAGCCACCAGACTAGCGTCTACAATGAGCAGTTCTTC | CASSHQTSVYNEQFF
TRBJ1-2 | TRBV29-1 | - | few | TGCAGCGTCGAGAGGACAAAAGGATATGGCTACACCTTC | CSVERTKGYGYTF
TRBJ2-5 | TRBV5-4 | TRBD2 | - | TGTGCCAGCAGCTTGGCGGGGGGCCAAGAGACCCAGTACTTC | CASSLAGGQETQYF
TRBJ2-1 | TRBV5-5 | - | few | TGTGCCAGCAGCTTTTTAGGACGGTACAATGAGCAGTTCTTC | CASSFLGRYNEQFF
TRBJ2-1 | TRBV19 | TRBD2 | - | TGTGCCAGTAGTTTGGATGTCGCGGGAGCTGGGTACAATGAGCAGTTCTTC | CASSLDVAGAGYNEQFF
TRBJ2-1 | TRBV6-2/TRBV6-3 | - | many | TGTGCCAGCAGTTACCACCGACTAGATGGGAATGAGCAGTTCTTC | CASSYHRLDGNEQFF
TRBJ1-1 | TRBV29-1 | - | many | TGCAGCGTCCGACGGGGCCGAAACACTGAAGCTTTCTTT | CSVRRGRNTEAFF
TRBJ1-5 | TRBV23-1 | - | few | TGCGCCAGCAGTCAACGATACAGGGTACGGCAGCCCCAGCATTTT | CASSQRYRVRQPQHF
TRBJ1-5 | TRBV5-1 | TRBD1 | few | TGCGCCAGCAGCTTGTCTCCAGGGGGCCATCAGCCCCAGCATTTT | CASSLSPGGHQPQHF
TRBJ2-5 | TRBV28 | TRBD2 | many | TGTGCCAGCAGTTTGTTGGCTAGCGGGGCCGAGACCCAGTACTTC | CASSLLASGAETQYF
TRBJ1-1 | TRBV14 | - | many | TGTGCCAGCAGCCAAGACAGGCAGGGGACAATTCTGAACACTGAAGCTTTCTTT | CASSQDRQGTILNTEAFF
TRBJ2-1 | TRBV29-1 | TRBD1 | - | TGCAGCGTTGAAAGACAGGGTTTCAATGAGCAGTTCTTC | CSVERQGFNEQFF
TRBJ1-6 | TRBV5-5 | - | many | TGTGCCAGCAGCACGGGACGGAGAAATTCACCCCTCCACTTT | CASSTGRRNSPLHF
TRBJ2-3 | TRBV18 | TRBD2 | few | TGTGCCAGCTCATTACTAGCGAGAGTCACAGATACGCAGTATTTT | CASSLLARVTDTQYF
TRBJ1-1 | TRBV5-1 | - | once | TGCGCCAGCAGCACAGGACACCTTAGACCGAACACTGAAGCTTTCTTT | CASSTGHLRPNTEAFF
TRBJ2-1 | TRBV3-1 | - | many | TGTGCCAGCAGCCTCCTCTTGAGCTCCTACAATGAGCAGTTCTTC | CASSLLLSSYNEQFF
TRBJ1-2 | TRBV5-1 | TRBD1 | many | TGCGCCAGCAGCACAAGATACAGGGGGCGCGACTATGGCTACACCTTC | CASSTRYRGRDYGYTF
TRBJ1-2 | TRBV5-1 | - | few | TGCGCCAGCAGCTTGGTCCCAGGCGCGGGAGACTATGGCTACACCTTC | CASSLVPGAGDYGYTF
TRBJ2-7 | TRBV6-5 | - | many | TGTGCCAGCAGTCGGAACCGGGACAACTACGAGCAGTACTTC | CASSRNRDNYEQYF
TRBJ2-2 | TRBV3-1 | - | many | TGTGCCAGCAGCCACGACACAGGCTCCGCGAACACCGGGGAGCTGTTTTTT | CASSHDTGSANTGELFF
TRBJ2-3 | TRBV11-2 | TRBD2 | - | TGTGCCAGCAGCTTAGCACCTCCACCGCGGGGGGGCCTTACAGATACGCAGTATTTT | CASSLAPPPRGGLTDTQYF
TRBJ2-1 | TRBV6-2/TRBV6-3 | TRBD2 | few | TGTGCCAGCAGTTACCCCCTGGGTAGCGGGGGAGACAATGAGCAGTTCTTC | CASSYPLGSGGDNEQFF
TRBJ1-2 | TRBV2 | - | few | TGTGCCAGCAAAGGGTGGGGCTATGGCTACACCTTC | CASKGWGYGYTF
TRBJ1-4 | TRBV7-2 | - | few | TGTGCCAGCAGTCTCAAACAGATTCCAACTAATGAAAAACTGTTTTTT | CASSLKQIPTNEKLFF
TRBJ2-3 | TRBV5-6 | TRBD2 | many | TGTGCCAGCAGCTTTATGTTTAGCGGGGAAAGCACAGATACGCAGTATTTT | CASSFMFSGESTDTQYF
TRBJ2-5 | TRBV11-2 | TRBD2 | - | TGTGCCAGCAGCTTCGTTAACCCGGGACTAGCAGGAGAGACCCAGTACTTC | CASSFVNPGLAGETQYF
TRBJ2-1 | TRBV9 | - | few | TGTGCCAGCAGCGTAGGTGCCGTGCCCCTCTCCTACAATGAGCAGTTCTTC | CASSVGAVPLSYNEQFF
TRBJ2-2 | TRBV3-1 | TRBD2 | many | TGTGCCAGCAGCCAGTATGCTGCGGGGGGCCGGGCCGGGGAGCTGTTTTTT | CASSQYAAGGRAGELFF
TRBJ2-5 | TRBV2 | TRBD2 | - | TGTGCCAGCAGTGAATTAGGAGCGGGGAACCAAGAGACCCAGTACTTC | CASSELGAGNQETQYF
TRBJ1-2 | TRBV2 | - | - | TGTGCCAGCAGTGCAAGGGGCGAAAACTATGGCTACACCTTC | CASSARGENYGYTF
TRBJ1-1 | TRBV11-2 | TRBD1 | - | TGTGCCAGCAGCTCGCACCGGACAGGGGGGTACACTGAAGCTTTCTTT | CASSSHRTGGYTEAFF
TRBJ1-3 | TRBV29-1 | - | many | TGCAGCGTTGAAGACGCAAACACCATATATTTT | CSVEDANTIYF
TRBJ1-2 | TRBV27 | TRBD1 | many | TGTGCCACCCGGGACAGGGGAAGTAATAGCTATGGCTACACCTTC | CATRDRGSNSYGYTF
TRBJ2-7 | TRBV29-1 | - | - | TGCAGCGCGAAGGCGTCCTACGAGCAGTACTTC | CSAKASYEQYF
TRBJ2-5 | TRBV11-3 | TRBD1 | few | TGTGCCAGCAGCTTAGCGGGACAGTTCCAAGAGACCCAGTACTTC | CASSLAGQFQETQYF
TRBJ1-6 | TRBV27 | - | many | TGTGCCAGCAGTAATGGCCTTTCCGTTTATAATTCACCCCTCCACTTT | CASSNGLSVYNSPLHF
TRBJ2-3 | TRBV7-6 | TRBD2 | few | TGTGCCAGCAGCTCCCGACTAGCCGTCAGCACAGATACGCAGTATTTT | CASSSRLAVSTDTQYF
TRBJ2-2 | TRBV9 | - | - | TGTGCCAGCAGCGTCCTCCAGGGGACCGGGGAGCTGTTTTTT | CASSVLQGTGELFF
TRBJ2-6 | TRBV6-6 | - | few | TGTGCCAGCAGTTCCACAGGAAACCCAGCTCTGGGGGCCAACGTCCTGACTTTC | CASSSTGNPALGANVLTF
TRBJ2-3 | TRBV21-1 | - | few | TGTGCCAGCAGCACTCCCGGGAATGGCACAGATACGCAGTATTTT | CASSTPGNGTDTQYF
TRBJ2-7 | TRBV7-3 | TRBD2 | many | TGTGCCAGCAGCTTATCAGGAGCGGGGACCCCTATGTACTTC | CASSLSGAGTPMYF